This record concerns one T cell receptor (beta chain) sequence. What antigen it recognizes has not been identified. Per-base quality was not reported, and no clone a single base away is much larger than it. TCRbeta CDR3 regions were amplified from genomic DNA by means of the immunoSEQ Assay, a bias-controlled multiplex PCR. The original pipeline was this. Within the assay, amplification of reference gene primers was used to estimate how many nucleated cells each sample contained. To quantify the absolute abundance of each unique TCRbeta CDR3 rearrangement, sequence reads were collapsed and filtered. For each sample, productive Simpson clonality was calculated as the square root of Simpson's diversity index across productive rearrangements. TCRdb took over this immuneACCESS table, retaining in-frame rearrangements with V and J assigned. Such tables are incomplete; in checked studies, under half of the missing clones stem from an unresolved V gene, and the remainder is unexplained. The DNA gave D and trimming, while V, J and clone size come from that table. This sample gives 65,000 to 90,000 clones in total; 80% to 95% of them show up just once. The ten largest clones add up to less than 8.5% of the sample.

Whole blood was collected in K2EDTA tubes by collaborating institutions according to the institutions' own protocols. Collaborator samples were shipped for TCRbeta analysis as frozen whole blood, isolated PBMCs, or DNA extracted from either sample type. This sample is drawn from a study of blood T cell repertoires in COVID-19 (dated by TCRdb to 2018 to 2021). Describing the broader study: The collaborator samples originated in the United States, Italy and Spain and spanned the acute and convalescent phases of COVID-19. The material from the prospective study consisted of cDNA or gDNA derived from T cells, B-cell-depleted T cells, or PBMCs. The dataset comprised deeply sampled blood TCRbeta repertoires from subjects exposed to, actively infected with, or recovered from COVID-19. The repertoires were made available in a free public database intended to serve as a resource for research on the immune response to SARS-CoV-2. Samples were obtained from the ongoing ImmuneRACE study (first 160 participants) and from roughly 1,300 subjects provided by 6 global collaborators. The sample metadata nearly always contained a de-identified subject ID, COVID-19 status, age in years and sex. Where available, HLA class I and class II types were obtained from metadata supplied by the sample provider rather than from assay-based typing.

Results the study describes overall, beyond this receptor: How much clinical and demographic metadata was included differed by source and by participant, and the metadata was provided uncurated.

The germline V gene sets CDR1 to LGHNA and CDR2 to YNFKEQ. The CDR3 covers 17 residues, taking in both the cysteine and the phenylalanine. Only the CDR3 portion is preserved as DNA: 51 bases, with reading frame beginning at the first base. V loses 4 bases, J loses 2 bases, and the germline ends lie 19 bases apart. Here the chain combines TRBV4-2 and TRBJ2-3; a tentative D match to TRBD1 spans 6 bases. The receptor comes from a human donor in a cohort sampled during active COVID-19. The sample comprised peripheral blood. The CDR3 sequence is CASSRKVGAQPTDTQYF. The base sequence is TGTGCCAGCAGCCGAAAAGTGGGGGCCCAACCCACAGATACGCAGTATTTT.